The present T cell receptor beta chain was sequenced within a study of tissue T cells after allogeneic stem cell transplantation. The CDR3 consists of 13 residues. The V and J ends lost 2 bases and 2 bases respectively, with 7 bases between them. In germline, CDR1 is GFQATS, CDR2 STVNSAI. Regarding this clone: Genes and germline come from the mouse. The read terminates 1 residue before the CDR3 end, so the remaining end is supplied by the germline J gene.

Clones were read by immunoSEQ multiplex PCR, and TCRdb kept only the in-frame ones, dropping some. The data hold some 17,000 clones, with roughly two thirds observed a single time. The sample comprised spleen. The sequence was obtained from a female BALB/c mouse in good health. Mouse strain MHC haplotype: H2-d. The rearrangement links TRBV20 to TRBJ1-5; D perhaps matches TRBD1 (6 bases). The DNA read from the CDR3 is TGTGGTGCTAGGAAGGGGGACAACCAGGCTCCGCTT. It codes for CGARKGDNQAPL. In full, the CDR3 is CGARKGDNQAPLF.